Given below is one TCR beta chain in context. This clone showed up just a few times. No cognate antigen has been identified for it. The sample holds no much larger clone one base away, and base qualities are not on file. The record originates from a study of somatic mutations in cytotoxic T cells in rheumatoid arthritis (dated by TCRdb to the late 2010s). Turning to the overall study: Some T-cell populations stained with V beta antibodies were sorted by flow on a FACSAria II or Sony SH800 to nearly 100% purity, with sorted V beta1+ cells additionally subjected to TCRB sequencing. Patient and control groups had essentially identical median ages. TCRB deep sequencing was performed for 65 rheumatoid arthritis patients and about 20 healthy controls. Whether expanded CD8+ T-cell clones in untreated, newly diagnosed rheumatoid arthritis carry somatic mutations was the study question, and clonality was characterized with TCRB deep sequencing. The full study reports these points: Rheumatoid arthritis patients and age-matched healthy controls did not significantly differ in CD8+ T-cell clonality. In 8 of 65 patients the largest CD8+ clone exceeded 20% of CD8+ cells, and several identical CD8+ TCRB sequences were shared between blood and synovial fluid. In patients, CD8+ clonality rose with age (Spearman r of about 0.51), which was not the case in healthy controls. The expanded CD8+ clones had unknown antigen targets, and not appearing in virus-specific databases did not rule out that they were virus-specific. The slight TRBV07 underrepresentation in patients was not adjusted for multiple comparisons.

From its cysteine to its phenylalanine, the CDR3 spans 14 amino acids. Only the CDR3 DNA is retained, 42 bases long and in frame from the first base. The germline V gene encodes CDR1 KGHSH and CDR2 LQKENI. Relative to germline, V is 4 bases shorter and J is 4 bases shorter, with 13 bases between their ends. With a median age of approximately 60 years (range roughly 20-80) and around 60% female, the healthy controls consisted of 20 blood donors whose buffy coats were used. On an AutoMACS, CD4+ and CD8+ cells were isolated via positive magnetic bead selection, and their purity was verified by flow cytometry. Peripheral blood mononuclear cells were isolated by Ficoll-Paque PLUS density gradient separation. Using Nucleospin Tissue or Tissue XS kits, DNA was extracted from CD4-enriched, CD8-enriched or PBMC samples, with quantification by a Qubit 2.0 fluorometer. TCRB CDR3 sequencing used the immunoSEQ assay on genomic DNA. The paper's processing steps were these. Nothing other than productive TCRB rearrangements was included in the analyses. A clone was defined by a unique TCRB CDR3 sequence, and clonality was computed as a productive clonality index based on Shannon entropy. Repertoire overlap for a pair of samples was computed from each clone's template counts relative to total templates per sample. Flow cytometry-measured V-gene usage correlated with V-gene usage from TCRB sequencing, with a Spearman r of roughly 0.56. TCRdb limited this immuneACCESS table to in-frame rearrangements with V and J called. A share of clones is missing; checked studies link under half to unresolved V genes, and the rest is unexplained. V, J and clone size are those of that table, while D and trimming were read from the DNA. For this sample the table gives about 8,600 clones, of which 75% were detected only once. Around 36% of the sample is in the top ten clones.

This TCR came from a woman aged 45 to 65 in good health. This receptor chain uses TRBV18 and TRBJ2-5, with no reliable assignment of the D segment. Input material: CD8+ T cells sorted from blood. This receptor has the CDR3 CASSLSGDLETQYF. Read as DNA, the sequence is TGTGCCAGCTCACTTTCTGGCGACTTAGAGACCCAGTACTTC.